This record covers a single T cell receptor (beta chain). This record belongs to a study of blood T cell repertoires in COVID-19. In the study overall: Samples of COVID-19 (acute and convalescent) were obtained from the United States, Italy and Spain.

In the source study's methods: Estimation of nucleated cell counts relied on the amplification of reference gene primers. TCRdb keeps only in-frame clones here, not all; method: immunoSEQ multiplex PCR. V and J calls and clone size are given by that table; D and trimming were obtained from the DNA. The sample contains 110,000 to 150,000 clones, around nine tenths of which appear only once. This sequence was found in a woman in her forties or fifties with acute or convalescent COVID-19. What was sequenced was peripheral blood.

The CDR3 loop is CATRRGSVGGETQYF. The CDR3 DNA is TGCGCCACCCGCCGGGGGTCCGTGGGAGGAGAGACCCAGTACTTC. This chain links TRBV5-1 with TRBJ2-5; a weak D match, TRBD2 (6 bases). Deletions cut 9 bases from V and 4 bases from J, with 22 bases between. Germline CDR1 reads SGHRS; CDR2 reads YFSETQ. CDR3 length: 15 residues.